This paragraph reports one TCR beta chain. The germline V and J ends were trimmed by 3 bases and 2 bases, with 19 bases remaining between them. This CDR3 is 17 amino acids long. Germline CDR1 reads SGHTA; CDR2 reads FQGNSA. The source of the sample is a study of PD-L1 blockade in urothelial cancer. Study context: Of some 29 patients, some 24 were males with bladder-origin urothelial cancer. Enrolled patients had been treated previously with 0 to 3 chemotherapy regimens.

Every PCR got spiked synthetic TCR analog templates. TCRdb's copy holds only in-frame clones and misses some; the assay was immunoSEQ multiplex PCR. The sample holds 130,000 or so clones, roughly 84% seen once. Indicated time point: pretreatment peripheral blood. Patients each gave 1 to 8 samples, pretreatment and on-treatment. The receptor was isolated from a man aged 50-60 years with urothelial cancer. Sequencing was performed on PBMCs, taken around atezolizumab (anti-PD-L1) treatment. The V and J genes are TRBV7-2 and TRBJ1-2; D not resolved. The CDR3 DNA reads as TGTGCCAGCAGCTTTCGGCGGTTCGCCAGTTCAAACTATGGCTACACCTTC. Translated: CASSFRRFASSNYGYTF. The whole variable domain, filled in from reference TRBV7-2 and TRBJ1-2, reads GAGVSQSPSNKVTEKGKDVELRCDPISGHTALYWYRQSLGQGLEFLIYFQGNSAPDKSGLPSDRFSAERTGGSVSTLTIQRTQQEDSAVYLCASSFRRFASSNYGYTFGSGTRLTVV.